What follows are 23 T cell receptor beta chains derived from one specimen sequenced in a study of vaccination and CD4 T cells after COVID-19. Indicated treatment: roughly 10-day PBMC culture with coronavirus spike peptide pools or control peptides (ViraFEST assay). The Oncomine TCR Beta short-read assay was applied to DNA of cultured CD4+ T cells. From the PCR reads, TCRdb called clonotypes with MiXCR, one entry per CDR3 protein. The data show several thousand distinct CDR3 sequences, 65% to 70% seen once. No antigen is known for these receptors. Sequencing was performed on CD4+ T cells from blood, cultured in vitro, taken before SARS-CoV-2 vaccination. The receptors come from a human donor who had recovered from COVID-19.

This chain connects TRBV7-2 to TRBJ2-2, with D perhaps matching TRBD2 (6 bases). The CDR3 consists of 17 residues. Germline V gene data show CDR1 as SGHTA and CDR2 as FQGNSA. The V end was cut by 6 bases, the J end by 0 bases, with 17 bases between. CDR3 amino acids: CASRHGRRGANTGELFF. The CDR3 DNA is TGTGCCAGCAGGCACGGTAGGCGGGGCGCGAACACCGGGGAGCTGTTTTTT.

This clonotype appeared a few times. In nucleotides, the CDR3 is TGTGCCAGCAGTGCCCGATCGGACAGGCGGCCCTATAATTCACCCCTCCACTTT. Amino acids: CASSARSDRRPYNSPLHF. V is TRBV6-1 and J is TRBJ1-6; 7 nucleotides agree with TRBD1. The V gene end was trimmed by 4 bases and the J gene end by 2 bases; junction bases not matched to a gene: 11. CDR3 length: 18 residues. Germline V gene lookup returns CDR1 MNHNS and CDR2 SASEGT.

The J gene is TRBJ2-3, the V gene TRBV4-1; D is uncertain. The V gene lost 3 bases and the J gene lost 0 bases, with 4 bases spanning the gap. Germline CDR1 and CDR2: MGHRA and YSYEKL. This CDR3 is built from 13 residues. CDR3 in DNA: TGCGCCAGCAGCCAGGTTAGCACAGATACGCAGTATTTT. Its translation: CASSQVSTDTQYF.

The rearrangement uses TRBV7-2 and TRBJ2-7, with D perhaps matching TRBD2 (6 bases). Germline V gene sequence: CDR1 SGHTA, CDR2 FQGNSA. V was trimmed by 4 bases and J by 3 bases, leaving 16 bases between them. The CDR3 totals 15 residues. Here the CDR3 reads CASSSNSGDNYEQYF. The CDR3 bases are TGTGCCAGCAGCTCTAATAGCGGAGATAACTACGAGCAGTACTTC.

This clonotype was observed a few times. This chain uses TRBV6-5 with TRBJ2-3; D is possibly TRBD2 (6 bases). This CDR3 comprises 17 residues. V was pared by 0 bases and J by 6 bases, with 19 bases between. The germline V gene has CDR1 MNHEY and CDR2 SVGAGI. In nucleotides, the CDR3 is TGTGCCAGCAGTTACTCGCGGGACGGAAGCTATCGGGATACGCAGTATTTT. The encoded protein is CASSYSRDGSYRDTQYF.

In its sample, this clonotype ranks as medium-sized. The chain links TRBV7-9 to TRBJ2-5; D is perhaps TRBD1 (5 bases). This CDR3 region has 13 residues. Germline V lookup: CDR1 SEHNR, CDR2 FQNEAQ (reference sequence). V lost 5 bases and J lost 5, with 12 bases in between. The CDR3 sequence: CASSTRQSETQYF. The CDR3 DNA is TGTGCCAGCAGCACAAGACAGTCGGAGACCCAGTACTTC. Using reference TRBV7-9 and TRBJ2-5 for the parts outside the CDR3, the full variable domain is DTGVSQNPRHKITKRGQNVTFRCDPISEHNRLYWYRQTLGQGPEFLTYFQNEAQLEKSRLLSDRFSAERPKGSFSTLEIQRTEQGDSAMYLCASSTRQSETQYFGPGTRLLVL.

The rearrangement links TRBV7-2 to TRBJ2-5; 11 positions match TRBD2. J gave up 5 bases and V 4 bases, and 6 bases lay outside the gene matches. The CDR3 contains 15 residues. CDR1 and CDR2 (germline): SGHTA, FQGNSA. CDR3 amino acids: CASSWTSGPMETQYF. In DNA form, the CDR3 reads TGTGCCAGCAGCTGGACTAGCGGGCCAATGGAGACCCAGTACTTC.

The chain joins TRBV5-1 to TRBJ1-1; D gene uncertain. CDR3 length equals 14 residues. V lost 4 bases and J lost 4, with 14 bases in between. Germline V gene data show CDR1 as SGHRS and CDR2 as YFSETQ. The CDR3 DNA reads as TGCGCCAGCAGCCCGGACGTGGTTTTCACTGAAGCTTTCTTT. Protein sequence: CASSPDVVFTEAFF.

The rearrangement links TRBV4-1 to TRBJ1-3, with D perhaps matching TRBD1 (5 bases). The CDR3 has 15 residues. V was clipped by 0 bases and J by 1 base, with 7 bases between them. Germline V gives CDR1 MGHRA, CDR2 YSYEKL. The CDR3 loop reads CASSQDPGSGNTIYF. As DNA, the CDR3 is TGCGCCAGCAGCCAAGATCCAGGGTCTGGAAACACCATATATTTT.

The V and J genes are TRBV20-1 and TRBJ2-3; perhaps TRBD2 as D (5 bases). Germline assignment: CDR1 DFQATT and CDR2 SNEGSKA (reference sequence). Trimming pared 0 bases from V and 11 bases from J, leaving 12 bases between. CDR3 length equals 12 residues. CDR3 DNA sequence: TGCAGTGCTAGAGACCGGTCTAGCTGGCAGTATTTT. Its translation: CSARDRSSWQYF.

The chain is built from TRBV30 and TRBJ2-3, with 7 bases aligning to TRBD2. The CDR3 extends over 14 amino acids. J lost 2 bases, V lost 3 bases, and 5 bases had no gene match. Germline lookup yields CDR1 GTSNPN and CDR2 SVGIG (reference sequence). CDR3 coding DNA: TGTGCCTGGAGGGGGCTAGCGGCCACAGATACGCAGTATTTT. Encoded protein: CAWRGLAATDTQYF.

This clonotype was seen a few times. The chain has TRBV20-1 and TRBJ1-5, with 10 bases identical to TRBD1. This CDR3 contains 19 residues. V lost 0 bases and J lost 1; bases outside the gene matches: 12. Germline lookup yields CDR1 DFQATT and CDR2 SNEGSKA (reference sequence). The CDR3 protein is CSARDISDRGLESNQPQHF. DNA for the CDR3: TGCAGTGCTAGAGATATTAGTGACAGGGGGCTTGAAAGCAATCAGCCCCAGCATTTT.

The gene calls are TRBV6-4 and TRBJ2-1; D possibly corresponds to TRBD1 (6 bases). Germline V gene data show CDR1 as MRHNA and CDR2 as SNTAGT. V shed 4 bases and J shed 0 bases, with 10 bases lying between them. The CDR3 length is 15 residues. The CDR3 sequence: CASSAETGSYNEQFF. The CDR3 DNA is TGTGCCAGCAGTGCCGAGACAGGCTCCTACAATGAGCAGTTCTTC.

The chain is built from TRBV20-1 and TRBJ2-7; D perhaps matches TRBD2 (6 bases). Deletions cut 0 bases from V and 3 bases from J, with 12 bases between. The CDR3 covers 14 residues. Germline-derived CDR1 and CDR2 are DFQATT and SNEGSKA (reference sequence). CDR3 DNA sequence: TGCAGTGCTAGAGATCGGGACTCTATCTACGAGCAGTACTTC. Encoded protein: CSARDRDSIYEQYF.

V is TRBV20-1 and J is TRBJ2-1, with unresolved D. Germline-derived CDR1 and CDR2 are DFQATT and SNEGSKA (reference sequence). This CDR3 has 15 residues. V lost 6 bases and J 4 bases, leaving 19 bases between the germline ends. CDR3: CSATVMRLPYNEQFF. CDR3 DNA: TGCAGTGCAACTGTAATGCGTTTACCTTACAATGAGCAGTTCTTC.

This rearrangement joins TRBV6-2 or TRBV6-3 to TRBJ2-3; D gene unclear. This CDR3 is built from 14 residues. CDR1 and CDR2 (germline): MNHEY, SVGEGT. V lost 3 bases to trimming and J lost 3 bases, with 10 bases between them. CDR3: CASSYAAITDTQYF. Written as DNA, the CDR3 is TGTGCCAGCAGTTATGCCGCTATAACAGATACGCAGTATTTT.

The table lists this clonotype with a count of one. CDR3 amino acids: CASSLGRRNYGYTF. CDR3 sequence (DNA): TGTGCCAGCAGTTTGGGGCGGAGGAACTATGGCTACACCTTC. The chain is built from TRBV12-3 or TRBV12-4 and TRBJ1-2; perhaps TRBD1 as D (5 bases). The CDR3 length is 14 residues. The germline V and J ends were trimmed by 3 bases and 2 bases, with 10 bases remaining between them.

With respect to this clonotype: Its ends do not fully match the called genes, so a read error is possible. CDR3 protein: CASSPRGGDYGYTF. CDR3 bases: TGTGCCAGCAGTCCTCGCGGAGGGGACTACGGCTACACCTTC. The rearrangement joins TRBV6-1 to TRBJ1-2; D perhaps matches TRBD1 (5 bases). The CDR3 extends over 14 amino acids. The V gene's germline CDR1 is MNHNS and CDR2 SASEGT.

There are a few counts of this clonotype. V usage is TRBV6-4 and J usage is TRBJ2-1; D is possibly TRBD2 (5 bases). Germline CDR1 is MRHNA and CDR2 is SNTAGT. This CDR3 is 14 amino acids long. V dropped 2 bases and J dropped 0 bases, with 5 bases sitting between them. The CDR3 bases are TGTGCCAGCAGTGACGGGAGCTCCTACAATGAGCAGTTCTTC. Translation: CASSDGSSYNEQFF.

This chain links TRBV6-1 with TRBJ1-5, with 7 bases aligning to TRBD1. Germline V gene data show CDR1 as MNHNS and CDR2 as SASEGT. This CDR3 has 14 amino acids. Trimming at V came to 5 bases and at J to 3 bases, leaving 4 bases not matched to a gene. DNA for the CDR3: TGTGCCAGCAGTACCGACAGGGTCAATCAGCCCCAGCATTTT. Its translation is CASSTDRVNQPQHF.

This rearrangement joins TRBV24-1 to TRBJ2-1; TRBD1 or TRBD2 may be the D gene (5 bases each). The CDR3 spans 13 residues. Germline V CDR1 and CDR2: KGHDR, SFDVKD. Trimming shortened V by 8 bases and J by 7 bases, and 14 bases separated the two germline ends. The CDR3: CATTAPGRNEQFF. As DNA, the CDR3 is TGTGCCACCACTGCTCCGGGGCGAAATGAGCAGTTCTTC.

The V and J genes are TRBV19 and TRBJ2-7; D not certain. Germline assignment: CDR1 LNHDA and CDR2 SQIVND (reference sequence). V shed 5 bases and J shed 4 bases, with 12 bases lying between them. The CDR3 consists of 13 residues. In nucleotides, the CDR3 is TGTGCCAGTAGTTCCACCTCTTTTTACGAGCAGTACTTC. It specifies CASSSTSFYEQYF.

The chain is built from TRBV19 and TRBJ1-2, with no clear D. Trimming removed 3 bases at V and 4 bases at J, with 12 bases between. The CDR3 totals 14 residues. In germline, CDR1 is LNHDA, CDR2 SQIVND (reference sequence). The CDR3 here is CASSITDGLYGYTF. CDR3 DNA: TGTGCCAGTAGTATCACCGACGGACTCTATGGCTACACCTTC.